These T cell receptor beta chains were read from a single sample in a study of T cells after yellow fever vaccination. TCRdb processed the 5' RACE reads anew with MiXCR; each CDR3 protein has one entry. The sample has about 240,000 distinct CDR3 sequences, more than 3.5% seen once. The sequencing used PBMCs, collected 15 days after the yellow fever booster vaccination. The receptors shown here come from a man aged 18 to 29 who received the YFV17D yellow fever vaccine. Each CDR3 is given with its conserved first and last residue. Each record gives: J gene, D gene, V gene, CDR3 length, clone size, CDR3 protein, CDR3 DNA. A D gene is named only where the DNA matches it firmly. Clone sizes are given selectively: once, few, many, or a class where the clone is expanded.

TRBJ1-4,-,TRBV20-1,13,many,CSARRGLDEKLFF,TGCAGTGCTAGAAGGGGGTTGGATGAAAAACTGTTTTTT
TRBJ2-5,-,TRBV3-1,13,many,CASSQLSGETQYF,TGTGCCAGCAGCCAGCTTTCGGGAGAGACCCAGTACTTC
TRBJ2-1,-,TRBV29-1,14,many,CSVEMPSAGNEQFF,TGCAGCGTTGAAATGCCGTCTGCAGGGAATGAGCAGTTCTTC
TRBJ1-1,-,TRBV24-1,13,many,CATRTPTNTEAFF,TGTGCCACCAGAACCCCAACGAACACTGAAGCTTTCTTT
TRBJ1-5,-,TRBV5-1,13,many,CASSPTPNQPQHF,TGCGCCAGCAGTCCAACGCCAAATCAGCCCCAGCATTTT
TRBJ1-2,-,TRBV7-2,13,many,CASTSQRGYGYTF,TGTGCCAGCACCTCACAAAGGGGTTATGGCTACACCTTC
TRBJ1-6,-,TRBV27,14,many,CASSRKDQFTPLHF,TGTGCCAGCAGCCGAAAAGATCAATTTACACCCCTCCACTTT
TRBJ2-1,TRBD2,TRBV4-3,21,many,CASSQDFRLAGVSSSYNEQFF,TGCGCCAGCAGCCAAGACTTTCGGCTAGCGGGGGTCTCGAGCTCCTACAATGAGCAGTTCTTC
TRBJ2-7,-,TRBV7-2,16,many,CASSPTLLGSSYEQYF,TGTGCCAGCAGCCCAACGTTGCTTGGTTCGTCCTACGAGCAGTACTTC
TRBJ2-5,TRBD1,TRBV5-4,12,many,CASSWDRETQYF,TGTGCCAGCAGCTGGGACAGGGAGACCCAGTACTTC
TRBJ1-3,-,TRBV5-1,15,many,CASSLADTEANTIYF,TGCGCCAGCAGCTTAGCAGACACTGAGGCAAACACCATATATTTT
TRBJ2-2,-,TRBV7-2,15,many,CASSPDRTNTGELFF,TGTGCCAGCAGCCCAGACAGGACAAACACCGGGGAGCTGTTTTTT
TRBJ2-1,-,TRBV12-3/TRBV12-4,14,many,CASSLWGAYNEQFF,TGTGCCAGCAGTTTATGGGGCGCCTACAATGAGCAGTTCTTC
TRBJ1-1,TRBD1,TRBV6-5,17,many,CASSYSLGDRGGTEAFF,TGTGCCAGCAGTTACTCCCTAGGGGACAGGGGAGGGACTGAAGCTTTCTTT
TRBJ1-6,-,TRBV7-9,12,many,CASSAQSFALHF,TGTGCCAGCAGCGCCCAGAGCTTCGCCCTCCACTTT
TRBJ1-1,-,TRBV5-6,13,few,CASSFARSTEAFF,TGTGCCAGCAGCTTTGCCCGAAGTACTGAAGCTTTCTTT
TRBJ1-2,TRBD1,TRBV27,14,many,CASSLDRGWSGYTF,TGTGCCAGCAGTTTAGACAGGGGGTGGTCTGGCTACACCTTC
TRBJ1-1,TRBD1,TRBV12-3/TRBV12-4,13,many,CASRETGDTEAFF,TGTGCCAGCAGAGAGACAGGGGACACTGAAGCTTTCTTT
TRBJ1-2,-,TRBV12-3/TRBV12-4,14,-,CASCLGGLDYGYTF,TGTGCCAGCTGTTTGGGGGGGCTAGACTATGGCTACACCTTC
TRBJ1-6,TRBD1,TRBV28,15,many,CASSFASGGNSPLHF,TGTGCCAGCAGTTTTGCTTCAGGGGGAAATTCACCCCTCCACTTT
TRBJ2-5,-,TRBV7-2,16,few,CASSPDPRGAQETQYF,TGTGCCAGCAGCCCGGACCCTAGAGGGGCACAAGAGACCCAGTACTTC
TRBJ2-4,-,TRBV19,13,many,CASSIVLENIQYF,TGTGCCAGTAGTATAGTATTGGAAAACATTCAGTACTTC
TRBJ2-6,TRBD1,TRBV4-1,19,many,CASSQAIQGILAGANVLTF,TGCGCCAGCAGCCAAGCAATACAGGGGATACTCGCCGGGGCCAACGTCCTGACTTTC
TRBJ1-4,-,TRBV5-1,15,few,CASSPTPAFNEKLFF,TGCGCCAGCAGCCCAACACCAGCGTTTAATGAAAAACTGTTTTTT